This paragraph reports one TCR beta chain. As yet, its antigen is unknown. Trimming removed 5 bases at V and 4 bases at J, with 15 bases between. CDR1 is MNHEY, CDR2 SVGAGI, per germline. The CDR3 loop spans 15 amino acids. This sample was included in a study of T cell responses to AZD1222 COVID-19 vaccine. Study-level points and caveats: Clonal diversity was possibly underestimated, and white British individuals and females predominated among donors. Only a handful of AZD1222 recipients were seropositive at baseline. Spike was spanned by vaccine-associated CD4 TCRs, which were dominant at 160-218 and 743-854. Spike-specific TCR breadth and depth rose after two AZD1222 doses.

The repertoire was sequenced with immunoSEQ multiplex PCR; TCRdb's copy has only in-frame clones and lacks some. The profile shows 130,000 to 150,000 clones, over 80% of them singletons. This TCR came from an adult in good health. The input for sequencing was peripheral blood, taken on day 0 of MenACWY control vaccination. This chain connects TRBV6-5 to TRBJ1-5; D not certain. The CDR3 DNA is TGTGCCAGCAGTCTAGCGGGGTCGGGGAATCAGCCCCAGCATTTT. Protein sequence: CASSLAGSGNQPQHF.